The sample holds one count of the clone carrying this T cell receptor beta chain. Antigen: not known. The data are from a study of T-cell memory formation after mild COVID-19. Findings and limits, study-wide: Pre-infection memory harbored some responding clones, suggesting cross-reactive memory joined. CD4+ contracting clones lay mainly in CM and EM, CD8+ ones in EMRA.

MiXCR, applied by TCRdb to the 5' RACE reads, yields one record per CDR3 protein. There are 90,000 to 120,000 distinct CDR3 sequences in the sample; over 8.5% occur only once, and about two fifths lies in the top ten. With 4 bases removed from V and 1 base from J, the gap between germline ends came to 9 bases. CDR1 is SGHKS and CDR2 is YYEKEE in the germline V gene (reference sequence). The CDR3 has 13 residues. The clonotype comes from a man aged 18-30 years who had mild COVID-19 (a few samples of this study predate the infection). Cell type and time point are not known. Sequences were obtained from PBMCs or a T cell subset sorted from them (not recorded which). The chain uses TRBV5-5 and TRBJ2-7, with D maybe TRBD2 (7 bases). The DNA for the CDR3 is TGTGCCAGCAGCCGGGGGGCTTCCTACGAGCAGTACTTC. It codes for CASSRGASYEQYF. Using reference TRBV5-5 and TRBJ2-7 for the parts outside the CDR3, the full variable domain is DAGVTQSPTHLIKTRGQQVTLRCSPISGHKSVSWYQQVLGQGPQFIFQYYEKEERGRGNFPDRFSARQFPNYSSELNVNALLLGDSALYLCASSRGASYEQYFGPGTRLTVT.